A selection of T cell receptor beta chains follows, all from one sample in a study of shared clonotypes between healthy human individuals. Data came from immunoSEQ multiplex PCR; TCRdb stores just in-frame clones and leaves some out. The table includes fewer than 1.6 million clones, approximately 98.5% detected once. The sequencing input was naive CD4+ T cells sorted from blood. These receptors were collected from a man aged 25-40 years in good health. CDR3s include the opening cysteine and the closing phenylalanine or tryptophan. Clone size, where shown, is once, few, many, or a class for clones that have expanded.

j_call | clone_size | v_call | cdr3_aa
TRBJ2-5 | NA | TRBV5-5 | CASSYIAGTGETQYF
TRBJ2-1 | NA | TRBV5-1 | CASSLVVGLGPNEQFF
TRBJ2-2 | NA | TRBV7-7 | CASSLARGTGELFF
TRBJ2-3 | once | TRBV5-1 | CASSHSTGEVDTQYF
TRBJ2-5 | NA | TRBV20-1 | CSSGQQETQYF
TRBJ2-1 | NA | TRBV7-2 | CASSLTGIRNEQFF
TRBJ2-1 | NA | TRBV5-4 | CASSFYITHNEQFF
TRBJ2-5 | NA | TRBV5-5 | CASSLGGRTGETQYF
TRBJ2-7 | NA | TRBV14 | CASSQGRKATEQYF
TRBJ1-1 | NA | TRBV5-1 | CASSLDGTLGTEAFF
TRBJ2-1 | once | TRBV5-4 | CAPGSGRGIAGNEQFF
TRBJ2-3 | NA | TRBV27 | CASSLIPSSTDTQYF
TRBJ2-7 | once | TRBV9 | CASSVGGRAYEQYF
TRBJ1-1 | NA | TRBV18 | CASSAGQGNTEAFF
TRBJ1-3 | NA | TRBV11-3 | CASSLGRLSGNTIYF
TRBJ2-7 | NA | TRBV28 | CASSLMSITNPYEQYF
TRBJ2-5 | NA | TRBV5-1 | CASSLWGAEETQYF
TRBJ1-2 | once | TRBV5-1 | CASSKDRDYGYTF
TRBJ2-1 | NA | TRBV28 | CASIPEGTGDYNEQFF
TRBJ2-1 | NA | TRBV18 | CASSLLGTSGYPKVGEQFF
TRBJ2-2 | NA | TRBV5-1 | CASTVQGPNTGELFF
TRBJ2-3 | NA | TRBV7-8 | CASSPVRLAGSTDTQYF
TRBJ2-2 | NA | TRBV9 | CASSVEARTGELFF
TRBJ2-7 | NA | TRBV7-2 | CASRRARLSSYEQYF
TRBJ2-2 | NA | TRBV9 | CASSLTGANTGELFF
TRBJ1-5 | NA | TRBV6-5 | CASSYSRYSNQPQHF
TRBJ2-3 | NA | TRBV28 | CASSRAGWGDTQYF
TRBJ1-5 | once | TRBV9 | CASSPREGFGQPQHF
TRBJ2-1 | NA | TRBV4-3 | CASSQTSLAGVVNEQFF
TRBJ1-5 | NA | TRBV25-1 | CASSESGGNQPQHF
TRBJ2-7 | NA | TRBV7-6 | CASSPTVSSSYEQYF
TRBJ2-1 | NA | TRBV9 | CASSETGTSGKEQFF
TRBJ2-3 | NA | TRBV5-1 | CASSLPGTSGYSTDTQYF
TRBJ2-7 | NA | TRBV29-1 | CSGGGQGYEQYF
TRBJ1-4 | NA | TRBV18 | CASSPRTGVATNEKLFF
TRBJ2-1 | NA | TRBV5-1 | CASSPREAVRNEQFF
TRBJ2-7 | NA | TRBV2 | CASSNRGSGYEQYF
TRBJ1-3 | NA | TRBV21-1 | CASSGVPGTIYF
TRBJ2-3 | once | TRBV19 | CASSISPNTDTQYF
TRBJ2-7 | NA | TRBV15 | CATSGAGQAYEQYF
TRBJ2-7 | NA | TRBV5-6 | CASSPGLFYEQYF
TRBJ2-7 | once | TRBV28 | CASSSPSGTGVSEQYF
TRBJ1-3 | NA | TRBV9 | CASSVLERAGNTIYF
TRBJ2-3 | NA | TRBV18 | CASSPGLATDTQYF
TRBJ2-7 | NA | TRBV14 | CASSLWTSGSVEQYF
TRBJ1-1 | NA | TRBV10-3 | CAAGQSNTEAFF
TRBJ2-1 | NA | TRBV6-6 | CASSFSSGSVYEQFF
TRBJ1-5 | NA | TRBV7-2 | CASSPSRGARNQPQHF
TRBJ2-1 | NA | TRBV12-5 | CASGLERGIGQFF
TRBJ1-4 | NA | TRBV14 | CASSPRVGEKLFF
TRBJ1-4 | NA | TRBV7-8 | CASSSEGLRTNEKLFF
TRBJ2-3 | NA | TRBV13 | CASSVLRPTATDTQYF
TRBJ2-3 | NA | TRBV9 | CASSAKGGDTDTQYF
TRBJ2-3 | NA | TRBV7-2 | CASSSRGLRVGYTQYF
TRBJ2-7 | NA | TRBV4-3 | CASSQDPGLSYEQYF